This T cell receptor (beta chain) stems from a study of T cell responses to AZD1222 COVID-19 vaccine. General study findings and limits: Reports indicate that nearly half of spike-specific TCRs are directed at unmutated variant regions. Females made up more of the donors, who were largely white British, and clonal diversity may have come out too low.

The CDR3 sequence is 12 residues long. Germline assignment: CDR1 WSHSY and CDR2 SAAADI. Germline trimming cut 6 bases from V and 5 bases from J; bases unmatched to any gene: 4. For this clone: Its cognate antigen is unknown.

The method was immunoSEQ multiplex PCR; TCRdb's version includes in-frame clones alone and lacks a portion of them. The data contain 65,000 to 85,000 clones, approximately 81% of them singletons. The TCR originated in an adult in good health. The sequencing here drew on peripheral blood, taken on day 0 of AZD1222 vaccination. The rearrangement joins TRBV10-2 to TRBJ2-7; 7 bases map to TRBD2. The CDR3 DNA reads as TGCGCCAGCAGCGTCGCGGGGGACGAGCAGTACTTC. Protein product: CASSVAGDEQYF.